The table lists the clone carrying this T cell receptor beta chain with a few counts. TCRdb keeps only in-frame clones here, not all; method: immunoSEQ multiplex PCR. This table has about 59,000 clones, 65% to 80% appearing once. The data were obtained in a study of blood T cell repertoires in COVID-19. Study summary: T cells, B-cell-depleted T cells, or PBMCs supplied cDNA or gDNA.

The sequence derives from an older woman with acute or convalescent COVID-19. The sequenced sample was peripheral blood.

Here the CDR3 DNA reads TGTGCCAGCAGCCAAGATTACCGACAGGGATGGGAGCAGTACTTC. Encoded protein: CASSQDYRQGWEQYF. This chain connects TRBV3-1 (or the pseudogene TRBV3-2) to TRBJ2-7, with TRBD1 identical over 7 bases. The CDR3 runs to 15 residues. Per the germline V gene, CDR1 is LGHDT and CDR2 is YNNKEL (reference sequence). Unmatched junction bases numbered 9, after V lost 0 bases and J lost 7 bases.